This TCR beta chain was recovered during a study of T-cell memory formation after mild COVID-19. General study results and limits: Clones from the second wave (peaking day 37) had unconfirmed SARS-CoV-2 specificity. The main location of contracting CD4+ clones was CM and EM, and that of contracting CD8+ clones was EMRA.

V was pared by 1 base and J by 0 bases, with 7 bases between. The germline CDR1 and CDR2 sequences are SEHNR and FQNEAQ (reference sequence). The CDR3 sequence is 14 residues long. Sample barcodes and UMIs were carried by the TCR alpha and TCR beta cDNA libraries that 5'RACE generated with constant-segment primers. TCRdb re-analysed the 5' RACE reads in MiXCR, keeping a single row per CDR3 protein. The sample holds about 350,000 distinct CDR3 sequences, roughly 20% seen once. For this clonotype: Its antigen is still unknown.

The sequencing input was PBMCs or a T cell subset sorted from them (not recorded which). The sequence was collected from a man between 18 and 29 years old who had mild COVID-19 (a few samples of this study predate the infection). Cell type and time point are not known. This chain links TRBV7-9 with TRBJ2-7, with unresolved D. This CDR3 is CASSLVVTSYEQYF. CDR3 in DNA: TGTGCCAGCAGCTTAGTAGTAACCTCCTACGAGCAGTACTTC.